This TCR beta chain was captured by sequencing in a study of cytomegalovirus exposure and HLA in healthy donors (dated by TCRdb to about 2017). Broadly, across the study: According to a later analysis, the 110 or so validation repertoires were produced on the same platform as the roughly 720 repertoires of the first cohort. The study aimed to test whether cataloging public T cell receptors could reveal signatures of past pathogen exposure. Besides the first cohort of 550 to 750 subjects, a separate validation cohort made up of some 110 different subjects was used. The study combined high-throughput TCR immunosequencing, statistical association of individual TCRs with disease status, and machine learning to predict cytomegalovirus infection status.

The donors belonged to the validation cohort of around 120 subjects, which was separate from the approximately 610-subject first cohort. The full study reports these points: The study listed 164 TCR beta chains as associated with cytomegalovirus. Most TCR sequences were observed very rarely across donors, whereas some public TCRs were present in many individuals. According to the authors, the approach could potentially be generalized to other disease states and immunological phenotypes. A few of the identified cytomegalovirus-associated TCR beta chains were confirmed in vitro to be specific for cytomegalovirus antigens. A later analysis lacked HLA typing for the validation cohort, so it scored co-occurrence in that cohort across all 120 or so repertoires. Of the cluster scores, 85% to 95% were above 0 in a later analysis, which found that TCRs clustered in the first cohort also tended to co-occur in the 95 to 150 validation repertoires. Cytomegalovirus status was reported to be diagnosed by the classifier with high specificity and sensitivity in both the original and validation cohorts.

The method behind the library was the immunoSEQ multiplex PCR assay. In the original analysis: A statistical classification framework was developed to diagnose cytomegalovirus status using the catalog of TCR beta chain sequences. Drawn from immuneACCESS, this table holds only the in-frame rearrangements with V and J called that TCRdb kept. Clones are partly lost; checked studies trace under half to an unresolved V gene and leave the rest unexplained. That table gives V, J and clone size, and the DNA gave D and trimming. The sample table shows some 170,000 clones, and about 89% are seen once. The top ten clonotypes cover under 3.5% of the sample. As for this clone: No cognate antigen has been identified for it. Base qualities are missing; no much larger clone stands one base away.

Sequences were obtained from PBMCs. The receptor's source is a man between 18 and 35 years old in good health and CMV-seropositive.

In nucleotide form, the sequence is TGCGCCAGCACCCTACTATCGAACACCGGGGAGCTGTTTTTT. Protein translation: CASTLLSNTGELFF. This sequence uses TRBV5-1 and TRBJ2-2; the D gene is not confidently resolved. The CDR3 starts with the cysteine, ends with the phenylalanine, and has 14 residues. Only the CDR3 DNA is retained, 42 bases long and in frame from the first base. V loses 6 bases of germline sequence and J loses 0 bases, and the interval between the two ends is 9 bases. The germline V gene provides CDR1 SGHRS and CDR2 YFSETQ.